This record covers a single T cell receptor beta chain. These data originate in a study of blood T cell repertoires in COVID-19. At the level of the study: Acute-phase and convalescent COVID-19 samples originated in the United States, Italy and Spain. From T cells, B-cell-depleted T cells, or PBMCs came the material, which was cDNA or gDNA.

Per the original methods: For nucleated cells, counts were estimated from reference gene primer amplification. Measured with immunoSEQ multiplex PCR; TCRdb has only the in-frame clones, and not every one. D and trimming come from the DNA, and the V and J calls and clone size come from that table. The data hold about 39,000 clones, with just over 85% observed a single time. Germline V gene data show CDR1 as SGHRS and CDR2 as YFSETQ. This CDR3 has 17 amino acids. The J segment lost 3 bases and the V segment lost 4 bases, leaving 7 bases of the junction unmatched. This sequence originates from a man aged 40-49 years with active COVID-19. The source material was peripheral blood. The chain combines TRBV5-1 with TRBJ2-5; 15 nucleotides match TRBD2. The CDR3 bases are TGCGCCAGCAGCACCCGGACTAGCGGGAGGGCAAAAGAGACCCAGTACTTC. Protein sequence: CASSTRTSGRAKETQYF.